These 4 T cell receptor beta chains share one sample of origin, sequenced in a study of persistence of HIV-infected CD4 T cells. The immunoSEQ assay was version 4, run in survey mode. This table comes from immunoSEQ multiplex PCR, and its TCRdb copy is limited to in-frame clones, with some not included. This sample has approximately 34,000 clones, with roughly four fifths found just once. An overlapping HIV-1 Gag peptide pool stimulated these cells at about 0.91 ug/peptide/mL. CD40L-negative CD69-negative CD45RO-high memory CD4+ T cells were sorted as populations depleted of antigen-responding cells. No cognate antigen is known for these TCRs. This material consisted of CD4+ T cells sorted from PBMCs after roughly 18-hour stimulation, taken from a patient who received antiretroviral therapy. Receptors originate from an adult woman with HIV who was CMV-seropositive.

The rearrangement uses TRBV5-5 and TRBJ1-1, with TRBD1 as a possible D gene (5 bases). Germline CDR1 reads SGHKS; CDR2 reads YYEKEE (reference sequence). The CDR3 spans 14 residues. V was trimmed by 5 bases and J by 4 bases, leaving 15 bases between them. The CDR3 DNA follows: TGTGCCAGCAGTGTAGGAGGGGCCGGCACTGAAGCTTTCTTT. Its translation is CASSVGGAGTEAFF.

The chain combines TRBV7-8 with TRBJ2-7; a possible D gene is TRBD1 (6 bases). CDR1 is SGHVS and CDR2 is FQNEAQ in the germline V gene. Trimming stripped 5 bases from V and 12 bases from J, with 17 bases between. This CDR3 is 12 amino acids long. Here the CDR3 reads CASSGSSGGSYF. CDR3 in DNA: TGTGCCAGCAGCGGAAGTAGTGGGGGCTCGTACTTC.

This rearrangement joins TRBV5-1 to TRBJ1-1; no clear D. Germline assignment: CDR1 SGHRS and CDR2 YFSETQ. The CDR3 has 15 amino acids. Trimming took 3 bases from V and 1 from J, leaving 13 bases between them. The CDR3 nucleotides are TGCGCCAGCAGCTCCCAGAGGAGTGGGAACACTGAAGCTTTCTTT. This translates into CASSSQRSGNTEAFF. The full variable domain, with the rest looked up from reference TRBV5-1 and TRBJ1-1, is KAGVTQTPRYLIKTRGQQVTLSCSPISGHRSVSWYQQTPGQGLQFLFEYFSETQRNKGNFPGRFSGRQFSNSRSEMNVSTLELGDSALYLCASSSQRSGNTEAFFGQGTRLTVV.

This chain links TRBV7-2 with TRBJ2-1, with 9 bases lining up with TRBD1. Losses at the gene ends were 5 bases for V and 7 bases for J; bases not matched to a gene: 6. Germline CDR1 reads SGHTA; CDR2 reads FQGNSA. The CDR3 runs to 14 residues. The CDR3 coding sequence is TGTGCCAGCAGCCACGGACAGGGGTGGAATGAGCAGTTCTTC. Its translation is CASSHGQGWNEQFF.